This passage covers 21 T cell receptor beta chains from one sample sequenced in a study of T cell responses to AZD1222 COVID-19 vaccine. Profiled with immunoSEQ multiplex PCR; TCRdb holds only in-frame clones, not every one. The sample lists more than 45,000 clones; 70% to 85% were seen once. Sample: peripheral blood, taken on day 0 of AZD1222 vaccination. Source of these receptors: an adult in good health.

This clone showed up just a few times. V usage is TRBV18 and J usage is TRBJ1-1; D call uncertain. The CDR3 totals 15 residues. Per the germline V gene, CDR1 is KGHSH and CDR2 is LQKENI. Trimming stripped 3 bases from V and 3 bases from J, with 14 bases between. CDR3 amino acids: CASSPPTNLYTEAFF. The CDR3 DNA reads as TGTGCCAGCTCACCCCCCACAAACCTCTACACTGAAGCTTTCTTT.

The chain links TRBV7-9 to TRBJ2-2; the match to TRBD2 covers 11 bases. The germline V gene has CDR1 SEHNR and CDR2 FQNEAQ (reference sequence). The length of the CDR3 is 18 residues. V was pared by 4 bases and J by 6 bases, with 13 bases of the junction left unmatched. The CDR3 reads CASSSPRVLAGGAGELFF. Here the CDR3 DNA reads TGTGCCAGCAGCTCCCCCCGGGTTCTAGCGGGAGGCGCCGGGGAGCTGTTTTTT. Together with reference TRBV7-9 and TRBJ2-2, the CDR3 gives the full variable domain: DTGVSQNPRHKITKRGQNVTFRCDPISEHNRLYWYRQTLGQGPEFLTYFQNEAQLEKSRLLSDRFSAERPKGSFSTLEIQRTEQGDSAMYLCASSSPRVLAGGAGELFFGEGSRLTVL.

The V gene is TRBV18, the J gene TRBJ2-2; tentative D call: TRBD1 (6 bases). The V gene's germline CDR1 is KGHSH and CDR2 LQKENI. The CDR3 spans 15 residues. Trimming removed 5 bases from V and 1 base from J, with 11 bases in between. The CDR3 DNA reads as TGTGCCAGCTCATCCGGGACACAGAACACCGGGGAGCTGTTTTTT. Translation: CASSSGTQNTGELFF.

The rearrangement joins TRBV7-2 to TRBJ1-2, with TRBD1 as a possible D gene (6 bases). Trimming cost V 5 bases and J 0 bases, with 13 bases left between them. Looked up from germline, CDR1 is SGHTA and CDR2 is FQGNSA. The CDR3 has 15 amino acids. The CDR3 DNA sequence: TGTGCCAGCAGCAGCAACAGGGTGTCTAACTATGGCTACACCTTC. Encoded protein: CASSSNRVSNYGYTF.

The CDR3 nucleotides read TGTGCCATCAGTGAGTCGAGTTTCAGGACTGAAGCTTTCTTT. This translates into CAISESSFRTEAFF. This rearrangement joins TRBV10-3 to TRBJ1-1; D gene uncertain. V was shortened by 0 bases and J by 5 bases, with 10 bases between the two germline ends. From germline, CDR1 is ENHRY and CDR2 SYGVKD. CDR3 size: 14 residues.

The CDR3 DNA sequence: TGTGCCAGCAGCGACCAGGTCGGGTCGGACTATGGCTACACCTTC. Its protein product is CASSDQVGSDYGYTF. The rearrangement joins TRBV7-2 to TRBJ1-2; the D is unclear. The CDR3 runs to 15 residues. V lost 5 bases, J lost 3 bases, and 16 bases lay in between. Germline CDR1 SGHTA, CDR2 FQGNSA. Drawing the rest from reference TRBV7-2 and TRBJ1-2, the complete variable domain is GAGVSQSPSNKVTEKGKDVELRCDPISGHTALYWYRQSLGQGLEFLIYFQGNSAPDKSGLPSDRFSAERTGGSVSTLTIQRTQQEDSAVYLCASSDQVGSDYGYTFGSGTRLTVV.

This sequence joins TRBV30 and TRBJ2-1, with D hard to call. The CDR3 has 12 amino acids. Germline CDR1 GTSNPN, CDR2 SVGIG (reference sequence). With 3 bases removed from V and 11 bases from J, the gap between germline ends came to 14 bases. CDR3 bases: TGTGCCTGGAGCCCCCCCTCAGGAAAGCAGTTCTTC. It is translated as CAWSPPSGKQFF.

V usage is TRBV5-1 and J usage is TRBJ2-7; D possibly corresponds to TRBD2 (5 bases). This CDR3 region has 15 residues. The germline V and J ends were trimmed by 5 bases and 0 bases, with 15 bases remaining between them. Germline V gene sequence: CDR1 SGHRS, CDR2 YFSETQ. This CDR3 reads CASSLVHGDSYEQYF. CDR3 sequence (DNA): TGCGCCAGCAGTTTAGTACACGGGGACTCCTACGAGCAGTACTTC.

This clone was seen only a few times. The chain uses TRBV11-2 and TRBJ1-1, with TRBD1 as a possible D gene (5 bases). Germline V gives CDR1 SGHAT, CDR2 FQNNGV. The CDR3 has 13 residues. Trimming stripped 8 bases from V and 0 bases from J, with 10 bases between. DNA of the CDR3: TGTGCCAGCGGGGCAGGTCTGAACACTGAAGCTTTCTTT. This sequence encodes CASGAGLNTEAFF.

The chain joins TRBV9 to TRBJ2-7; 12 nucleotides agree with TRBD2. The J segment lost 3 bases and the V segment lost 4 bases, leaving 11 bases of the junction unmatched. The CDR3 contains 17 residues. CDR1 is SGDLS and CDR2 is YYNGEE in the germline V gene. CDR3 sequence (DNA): TGTGCCAGCAGCCCGACCCTCCTAGCGGGAGGGCTCTACGAGCAGTACTTC. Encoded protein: CASSPTLLAGGLYEQYF. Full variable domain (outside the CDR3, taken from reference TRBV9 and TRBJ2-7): DSGVTQTPKHLITATGQRVTLRCSPRSGDLSVYWYQQSLDQGLQFLIQYYNGEERAKGNILERFSAQQFPDLHSELNLSSLELGDSALYFCASSPTLLAGGLYEQYFGPGTRLTVT.

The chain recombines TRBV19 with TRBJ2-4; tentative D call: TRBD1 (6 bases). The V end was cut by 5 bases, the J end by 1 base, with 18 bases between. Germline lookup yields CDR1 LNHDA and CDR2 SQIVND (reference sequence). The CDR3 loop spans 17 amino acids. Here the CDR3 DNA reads TGTGCCAGTAGTGTTCGGGACACCGAGTGGGCCAAAAACATTCAGTACTTC. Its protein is CASSVRDTEWAKNIQYF.

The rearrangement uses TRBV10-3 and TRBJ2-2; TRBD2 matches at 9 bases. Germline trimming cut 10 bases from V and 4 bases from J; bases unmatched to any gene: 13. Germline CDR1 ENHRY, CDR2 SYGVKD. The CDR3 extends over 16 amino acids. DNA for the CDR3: TGTGCCACCCGAAACGAGCGGGAGGTAGGCACCGGGGAGCTGTTTTTT. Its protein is CATRNEREVGTGELFF.

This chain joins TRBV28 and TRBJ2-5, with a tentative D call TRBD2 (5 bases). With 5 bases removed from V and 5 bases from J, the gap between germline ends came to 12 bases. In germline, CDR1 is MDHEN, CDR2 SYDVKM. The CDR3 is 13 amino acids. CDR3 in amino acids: CASSGEGKETQYF. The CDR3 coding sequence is TGTGCCAGCAGTGGCGAGGGTAAGGAGACCCAGTACTTC.

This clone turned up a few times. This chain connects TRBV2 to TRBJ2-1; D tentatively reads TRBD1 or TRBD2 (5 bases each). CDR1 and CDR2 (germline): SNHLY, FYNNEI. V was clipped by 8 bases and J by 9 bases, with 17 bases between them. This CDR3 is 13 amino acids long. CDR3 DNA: TGTGCCAGCGCTCGGGACCGAGGTGCTGAGCAGTTCTTC. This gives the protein CASARDRGAEQFF.

The CDR3 protein is CASSHSGEDEKLFF. The CDR3 nucleotides read TGCGCCAGCAGTCACAGCGGGGAAGATGAAAAACTGTTTTTT. The chain employs TRBV5-1 and TRBJ1-4; D is uncertain. The CDR3 loop spans 14 amino acids. The V end was cut by 5 bases, the J end by 6 bases, with 14 bases between. CDR1 is SGHRS and CDR2 is YFSETQ in the germline V gene.

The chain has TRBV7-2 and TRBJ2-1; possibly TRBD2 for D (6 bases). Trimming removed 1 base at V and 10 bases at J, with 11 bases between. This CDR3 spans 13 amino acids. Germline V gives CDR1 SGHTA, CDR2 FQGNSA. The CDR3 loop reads CASSLGGEGEQFF. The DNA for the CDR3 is TGTGCCAGCAGCTTAGGGGGGGAAGGAGAGCAGTTCTTC.

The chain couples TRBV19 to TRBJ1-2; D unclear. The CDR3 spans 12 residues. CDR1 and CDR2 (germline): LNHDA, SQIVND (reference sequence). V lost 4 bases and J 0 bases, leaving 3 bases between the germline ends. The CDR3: CASSRANYGYTF. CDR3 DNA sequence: TGTGCCAGTAGTAGAGCTAACTATGGCTACACCTTC.

The CDR3 protein is CSASQRSRLEQYF. In DNA form, the CDR3 reads TGCAGTGCTAGTCAGCGGTCGCGCCTCGAGCAGTACTTC. This chain connects TRBV20-1 to TRBJ2-7; TRBD2 is a possible D gene (5 bases). The V end lost 3 bases, the J end lost 6 bases, and 15 bases lay between the germline ends. Germline-derived CDR1 and CDR2 are DFQATT and SNEGSKA (reference sequence). The CDR3 length is 13 residues.

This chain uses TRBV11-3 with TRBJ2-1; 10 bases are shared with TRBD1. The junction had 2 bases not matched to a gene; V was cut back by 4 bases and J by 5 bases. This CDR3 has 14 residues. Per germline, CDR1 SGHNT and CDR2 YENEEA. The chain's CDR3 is CASSSGTGDNEQFF. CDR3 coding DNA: TGTGCCAGCAGCTCCGGGACAGGGGACAATGAGCAGTTCTTC.

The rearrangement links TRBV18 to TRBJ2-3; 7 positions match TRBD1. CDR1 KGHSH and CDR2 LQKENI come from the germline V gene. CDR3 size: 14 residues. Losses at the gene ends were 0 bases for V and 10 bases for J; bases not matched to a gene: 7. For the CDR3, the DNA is TGTGCCAGCTCACCACCGGTAGGGGGCAGTGCGCAGTATTTT. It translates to CASSPPVGGSAQYF.

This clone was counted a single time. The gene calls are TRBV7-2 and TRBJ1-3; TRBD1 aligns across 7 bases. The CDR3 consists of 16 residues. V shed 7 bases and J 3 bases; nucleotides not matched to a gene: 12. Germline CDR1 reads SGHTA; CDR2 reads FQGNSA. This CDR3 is CASNLNAGGVGNTIYF. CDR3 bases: TGTGCCAGCAACCTAAACGCAGGGGGAGTTGGAAACACCATATATTTT.